Within the sample, the clone carrying this TCR beta chain is large. Its antigen remains unidentified. The data belong to a study of CD4+ T cells in melanoma. Method: immunoSEQ multiplex PCR; TCRdb's copy keeps in-frame clones and lacks some. Of 7,500 to 10,000 clones detected, roughly 80% appear once; the ten largest clones hold 24%. Findings and caveats of the study: In melanoma, neoantigen-specific CD4+ T cells reportedly differed in differentiation state. CD8+ T cell, macrophage and B cell function reportedly correlated with neoantigen-specific CD4+ T cells.

There are 12 residues in the CDR3. Trimming removed 4 bases from V and 5 bases from J, with 6 bases in between. Germline V gene sequence: CDR1 LNHDA, CDR2 SQIVND (reference sequence). The sample was cells from a culture (not recorded whether cultured in vitro). This chain joins TRBV19 and TRBJ1-5, with D maybe TRBD1 (5 bases). The origin of this receptor is a human donor with melanoma. The CDR3 loop reads CASSTRDQPQHF. The CDR3 DNA follows: TGTGCCAGTAGTACCAGGGATCAGCCCCAGCATTTT.